A selection of T cell receptor beta chains follows, all from one sample in a study of technical replicates of blood from a handful of donors. The assay was immunoSEQ multiplex PCR, and TCRdb's table has in-frame clones only and misses some. The sample lists 50,000 to 70,000 clones, roughly 90% occurring once. The sequencing sample was made of PBMCs. The source is a human donor in good health. Some clones in this sample may be carry-over from other donors' samples. Both conserved end residues are part of each CDR3. The D gene is left open where the match is weak.

CDR3aa: CASSQDPLRGWEQYF
j_gene: TRBJ2-7
v_gene: TRBV4-3
d_gene: .

CDR3aa: CASSHTRTNRDTQYF
j_gene: TRBJ2-3
v_gene: TRBV19
d_gene: .

CDR3aa: CASSYAGGRETQYF
j_gene: TRBJ2-5
v_gene: TRBV27
d_gene: .

CDR3aa: CASSLSGASYNEQFF
j_gene: TRBJ2-1
v_gene: TRBV5-6
d_gene: .

CDR3aa: CASSGAGLSDTQYF
j_gene: TRBJ2-3
v_gene: TRBV7-3
d_gene: .

CDR3aa: CASSQAEPGRGVNF
j_gene: TRBJ2-5
v_gene: TRBV4-1
d_gene: .

CDR3aa: CASSQDLLVDYEQYF
j_gene: TRBJ2-7
v_gene: TRBV14
d_gene: .

CDR3aa: CSAGGLNEQFF
j_gene: TRBJ2-1
v_gene: TRBV20-1
d_gene: .

CDR3aa: CASSQVIADSYEQYF
j_gene: TRBJ2-7
v_gene: TRBV4-3
d_gene: .

CDR3aa: CASSLTSSGANVLTF
j_gene: TRBJ2-6
v_gene: TRBV9
d_gene: .

CDR3aa: CASSFGTLETQYF
j_gene: TRBJ2-5
v_gene: TRBV5-1
d_gene: .

CDR3aa: CASSFSGNTQYF
j_gene: TRBJ2-3
v_gene: TRBV5-1
d_gene: TRBD2

CDR3aa: CASILTGTVKNYGYTF
j_gene: TRBJ1-2
v_gene: TRBV19
d_gene: TRBD1

CDR3aa: CASSAEGTGVSPLHF
j_gene: TRBJ1-6
v_gene: TRBV9
d_gene: TRBD1

CDR3aa: CASSIGSSGNTIYF
j_gene: TRBJ1-3
v_gene: TRBV19
d_gene: .

CDR3aa: CASSLDAENLAF
j_gene: TRBJ1-2
v_gene: TRBV5-6
d_gene: .

CDR3aa: CASSSGQANYGYTF
j_gene: TRBJ1-2
v_gene: TRBV6-5
d_gene: TRBD1

CDR3aa: CASSLAGQVPNF
j_gene: TRBJ2-7
v_gene: TRBV7-9
d_gene: .

CDR3aa: CARSLEGQPPEGYTF
j_gene: TRBJ1-2
v_gene: TRBV5-3
d_gene: TRBD1

CDR3aa: CASSGTGTYEQYF
j_gene: TRBJ2-7
v_gene: TRBV5-1
d_gene: TRBD1

CDR3aa: CASSQVGGSTDTQYF
j_gene: TRBJ2-3
v_gene: TRBV4-1
d_gene: .

CDR3aa: CASSQGQVNEKLFF
j_gene: TRBJ1-4
v_gene: TRBV9
d_gene: TRBD1

CDR3aa: CASSDSISSSYNEQFF
j_gene: TRBJ2-1
v_gene: TRBV6-4
d_gene: .

CDR3aa: CASTGGGYNEQFF
j_gene: TRBJ2-1
v_gene: TRBV19
d_gene: TRBD2

CDR3aa: CASSPAGENAKNIQYF
j_gene: TRBJ2-4
v_gene: TRBV7-9
d_gene: .

CDR3aa: CASSLLSGPYEQYF
j_gene: TRBJ2-7
v_gene: TRBV7-3
d_gene: .

CDR3aa: CASSEAAIAGDGEQYF
j_gene: TRBJ2-7
v_gene: TRBV2
d_gene: TRBD2

CDR3aa: CASRPGEKGGNTIYF
j_gene: TRBJ1-3
v_gene: TRBV6-5
d_gene: .

CDR3aa: CASSQVAGTGIYEQYF
j_gene: TRBJ2-7
v_gene: TRBV4-3
d_gene: TRBD1

CDR3aa: CASRTAGGPQYF
j_gene: TRBJ2-3
v_gene: TRBV6-5
d_gene: .

CDR3aa: CASSALAGAYNEQFF
j_gene: TRBJ2-1
v_gene: TRBV6-4
d_gene: TRBD2

CDR3aa: CASSQDLSLEPQHF
j_gene: TRBJ1-5
v_gene: TRBV4-3
d_gene: .

CDR3aa: CASSQSGGNEQFF
j_gene: TRBJ2-1
v_gene: TRBV11-2
d_gene: TRBD2

CDR3aa: CASSWTRNQPQHF
j_gene: TRBJ1-5
v_gene: TRBV19
d_gene: .

CDR3aa: CASSPGGQGAPSDLHF
j_gene: TRBJ1-6
v_gene: TRBV19
d_gene: TRBD1

CDR3aa: CASRRDYTDTQYF
j_gene: TRBJ2-3
v_gene: TRBV7-2
d_gene: TRBD2

CDR3aa: CASSFQGLMNEQYF
j_gene: TRBJ2-7
v_gene: TRBV7-8
d_gene: .

CDR3aa: CASKRDRIQETQYF
j_gene: TRBJ2-5
v_gene: TRBV5-1
d_gene: .

CDR3aa: CASSQGPPGETQYF
j_gene: TRBJ2-5
v_gene: TRBV4-2
d_gene: .

CDR3aa: CASSHLSPGGASFSYEQYF
j_gene: TRBJ2-7
v_gene: TRBV11-1
d_gene: .

CDR3aa: CASSDRVNTEAFF
j_gene: TRBJ1-1
v_gene: TRBV2
d_gene: .

CDR3aa: CAWTGTINTGELFF
j_gene: TRBJ2-2
v_gene: TRBV30
d_gene: TRBD2

CDR3aa: CASSPRTGTWGYTF
j_gene: TRBJ1-2
v_gene: TRBV18
d_gene: .

CDR3aa: CASSPGGNVNYGYTF
j_gene: TRBJ1-2
v_gene: TRBV19
d_gene: TRBD1

CDR3aa: CASRDMTSGETQYF
j_gene: TRBJ2-5
v_gene: TRBV19
d_gene: TRBD2

CDR3aa: CASSLGGPNEQFF
j_gene: TRBJ2-1
v_gene: TRBV7-9
d_gene: .